This TCR beta chain was sequenced in a study of glioma-infiltrating T cells. The iRepertoire nested amplicon-rescue multiplex PCR amplified TCR alpha and beta CDR3s from RNA. TCRdb reprocessed the multiplex PCR reads with MiXCR, giving one entry per CDR3 protein. The sample yields 300,000 to 450,000 distinct CDR3 sequences, roughly 41% seen once. The source is a human donor with low-grade glioma or glioblastoma, undergoing nonglioma brain surgery, or in good health (not recorded which). The sequenced material came from glioma tissue, nonneoplastic brain tissue, or PBMCs (not recorded which).

The CDR3 here is CSAKVAGSAETQYF. The CDR3 DNA sequence: TGCAGTGCTAAAGTAGCGGGTAGTGCAGAGACCCAGTACTTC. The chain employs TRBV20-1 and TRBJ2-5; 7 positions agree with TRBD2. V was clipped by 4 bases and J by 4 bases; unmatched bases: 9. CDR1 is DFQATT and CDR2 is SNEGSKA in the germline V gene (reference sequence). The CDR3 extends over 14 amino acids.